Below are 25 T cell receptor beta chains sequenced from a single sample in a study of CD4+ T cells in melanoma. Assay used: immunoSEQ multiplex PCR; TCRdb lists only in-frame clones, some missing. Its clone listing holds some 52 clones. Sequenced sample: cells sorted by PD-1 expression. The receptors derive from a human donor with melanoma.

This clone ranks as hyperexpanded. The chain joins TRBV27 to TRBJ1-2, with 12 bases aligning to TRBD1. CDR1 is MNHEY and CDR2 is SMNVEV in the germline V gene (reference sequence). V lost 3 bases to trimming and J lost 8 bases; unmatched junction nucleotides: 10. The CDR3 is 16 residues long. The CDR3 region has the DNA TGTGCCAGCAGTTTGACCCGGGACAGGGGGCTAACAGGCTACACCTTC. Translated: CASSLTRDRGLTGYTF.

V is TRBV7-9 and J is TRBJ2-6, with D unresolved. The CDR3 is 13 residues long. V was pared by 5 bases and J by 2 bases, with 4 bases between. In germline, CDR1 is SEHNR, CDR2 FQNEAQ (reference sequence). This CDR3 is CASSRPGANVLTF. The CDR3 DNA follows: TGTGCCAGCAGCCGACCTGGGGCCAACGTCCTGACTTTC. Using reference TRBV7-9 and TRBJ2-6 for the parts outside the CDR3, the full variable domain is DTGVSQNPRHKITKRGQNVTFRCDPISEHNRLYWYRQTLGQGPEFLTYFQNEAQLEKSRLLSDRFSAERPKGSFSTLEIQRTEQGDSAMYLCASSRPGANVLTFGAGSRLTVL.

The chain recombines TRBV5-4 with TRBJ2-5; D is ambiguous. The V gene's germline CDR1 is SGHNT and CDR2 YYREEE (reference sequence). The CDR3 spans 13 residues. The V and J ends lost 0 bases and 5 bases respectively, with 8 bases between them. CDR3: CASSLGVSETQYF. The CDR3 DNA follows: TGTGCCAGCAGCTTGGGGGTTTCGGAGACCCAGTACTTC.

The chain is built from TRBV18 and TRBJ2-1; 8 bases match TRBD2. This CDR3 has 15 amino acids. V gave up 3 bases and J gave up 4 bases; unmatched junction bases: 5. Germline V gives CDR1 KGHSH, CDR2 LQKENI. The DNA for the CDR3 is TGTGCCAGCTCACCGTTACAGCGGGGGTACAATGAGCAGTTCTTC. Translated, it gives CASSPLQRGYNEQFF.

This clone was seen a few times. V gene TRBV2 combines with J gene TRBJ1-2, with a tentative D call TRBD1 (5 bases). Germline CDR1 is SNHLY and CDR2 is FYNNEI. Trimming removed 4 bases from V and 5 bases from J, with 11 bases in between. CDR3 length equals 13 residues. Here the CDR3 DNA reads TGTGCCAGCAGTGTACAGGCTCAATATGGCTACACCTTC. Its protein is CASSVQAQYGYTF.

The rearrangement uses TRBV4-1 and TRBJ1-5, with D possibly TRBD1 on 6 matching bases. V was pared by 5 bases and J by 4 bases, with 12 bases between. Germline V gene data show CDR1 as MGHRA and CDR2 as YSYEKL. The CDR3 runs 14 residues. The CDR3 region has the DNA TGCGCCAGCAGCGATACAGGGAGAAATCAGCCCCAGCATTTT. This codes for CASSDTGRNQPQHF.

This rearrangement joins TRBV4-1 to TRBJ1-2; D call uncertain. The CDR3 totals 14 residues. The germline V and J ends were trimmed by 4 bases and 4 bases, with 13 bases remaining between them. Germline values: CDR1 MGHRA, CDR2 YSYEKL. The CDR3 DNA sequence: TGCGCCAGCAGCCTGAACCGAAAGACCTATGGCTACACCTTC. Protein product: CASSLNRKTYGYTF.

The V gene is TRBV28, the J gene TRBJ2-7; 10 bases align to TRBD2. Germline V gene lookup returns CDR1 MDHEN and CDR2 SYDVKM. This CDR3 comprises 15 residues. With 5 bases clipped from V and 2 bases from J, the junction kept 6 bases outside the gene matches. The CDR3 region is CASSLWTSGTYEQYF. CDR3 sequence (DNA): TGTGCCAGCAGTCTTTGGACTAGCGGAACCTACGAGCAGTACTTC.

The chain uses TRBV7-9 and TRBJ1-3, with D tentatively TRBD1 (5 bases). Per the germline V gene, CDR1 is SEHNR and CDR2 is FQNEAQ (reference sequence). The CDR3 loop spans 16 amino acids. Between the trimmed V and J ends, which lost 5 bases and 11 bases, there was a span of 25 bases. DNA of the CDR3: TGTGCCAGCAGCCCAAACGGGGACGGGGTCGCGGAGGCCATATATTTT. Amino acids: CASSPNGDGVAEAIYF.

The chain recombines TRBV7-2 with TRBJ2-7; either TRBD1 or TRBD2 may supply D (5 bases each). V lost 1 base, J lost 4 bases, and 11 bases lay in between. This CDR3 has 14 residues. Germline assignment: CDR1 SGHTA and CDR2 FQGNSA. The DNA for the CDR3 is TGTGCCAGCAGCTTAGTGGGGACGGCATACGAGCAGTACTTC. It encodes CASSLVGTAYEQYF.

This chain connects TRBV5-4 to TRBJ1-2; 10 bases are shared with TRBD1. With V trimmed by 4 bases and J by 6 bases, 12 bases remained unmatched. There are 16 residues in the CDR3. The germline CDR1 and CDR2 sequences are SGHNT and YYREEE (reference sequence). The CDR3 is CASSPSYGTGVDGYTF. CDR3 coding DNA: TGTGCCAGCAGCCCCTCGTACGGGACAGGGGTGGATGGCTACACCTTC.

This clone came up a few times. The CDR3 DNA reads as TGTGCCAGTAGTATCCATAATTCACCCCTCCACTTT. Its translation: CASSIHNSPLHF. V is TRBV19 and J is TRBJ1-6; D is unclear. The CDR3 covers 12 residues. Germline V lookup: CDR1 LNHDA, CDR2 SQIVND (reference sequence). The V end was cut by 3 bases, the J end by 5 bases, with 2 bases between.

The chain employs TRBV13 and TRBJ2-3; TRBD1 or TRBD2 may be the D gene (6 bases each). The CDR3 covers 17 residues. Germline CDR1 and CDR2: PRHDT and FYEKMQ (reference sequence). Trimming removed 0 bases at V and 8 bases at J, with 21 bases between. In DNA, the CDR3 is TGTGCCAGCAGCTTAGGCCGAGGGGGATCGTCCGGGAGTACGCAGTATTTT. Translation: CASSLGRGGSSGSTQYF. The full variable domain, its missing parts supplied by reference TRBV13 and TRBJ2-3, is AAGVIQSPRHLIKEKRETATLKCYPIPRHDTVYWYQQGPGQDPQFLISFYEKMQSDKGSIPDRFSAQQFSDYHSELNMSSLELGDSALYFCASSLGRGGSSGSTQYFGPGTRLTVL.

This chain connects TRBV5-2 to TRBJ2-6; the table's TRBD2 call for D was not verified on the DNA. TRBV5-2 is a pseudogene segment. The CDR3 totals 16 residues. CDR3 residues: CASSQDPGSGANVLTF. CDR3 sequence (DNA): TGCGCCAGCAGCCAAGATCCGGGGTCTGGGGCCAACGTCCTGACTTTC.

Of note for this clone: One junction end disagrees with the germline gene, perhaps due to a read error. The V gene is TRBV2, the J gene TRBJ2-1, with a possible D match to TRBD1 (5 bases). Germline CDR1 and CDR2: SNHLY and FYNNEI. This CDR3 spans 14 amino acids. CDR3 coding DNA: TGTGCCAGCAGTGGTGGGGCATTACTAAATGGGCAGTTCTTC. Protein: CASSGGALLNGQFF.

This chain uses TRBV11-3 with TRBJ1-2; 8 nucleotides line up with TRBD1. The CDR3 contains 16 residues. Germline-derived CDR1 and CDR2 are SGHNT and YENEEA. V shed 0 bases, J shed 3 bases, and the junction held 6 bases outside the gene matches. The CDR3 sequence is CASSLDRAGGDYGYTF. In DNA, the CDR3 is TGTGCCAGCAGCTTAGATAGGGCAGGGGGCGACTATGGCTACACCTTC. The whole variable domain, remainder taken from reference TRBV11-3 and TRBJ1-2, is EAGVVQSPRYKIIEKKQPVAFWCNPISGHNTLYWYLQNLGQGPELLIRYENEEAVDDSQLPKDRFSAERLKGVDSTLKIQPAELGDSAVYLCASSLDRAGGDYGYTFGSGTRLTVV.

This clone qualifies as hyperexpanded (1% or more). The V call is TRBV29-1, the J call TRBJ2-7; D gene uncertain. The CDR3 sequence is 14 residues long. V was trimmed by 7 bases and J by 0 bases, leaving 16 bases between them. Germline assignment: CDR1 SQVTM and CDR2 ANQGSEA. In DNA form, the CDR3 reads TGCAGCGCCTACACGGCAGGTCCCTCCTACGAGCAGTACTTC. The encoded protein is CSAYTAGPSYEQYF.

The DNA for the CDR3 is TGTGCCAGCAGCTTAGAGGTCCTAGCGGGAGTCTACGAGCAGTACTTC. It codes for CASSLEVLAGVYEQYF. The chain uses TRBV11-2 and TRBJ2-7; 10 positions match TRBD2. The V gene end was trimmed by 0 bases and the J gene end by 3 bases; junction bases not matched to a gene: 5. This CDR3 comprises 16 residues. Looked up from germline, CDR1 is SGHAT and CDR2 is FQNNGV.

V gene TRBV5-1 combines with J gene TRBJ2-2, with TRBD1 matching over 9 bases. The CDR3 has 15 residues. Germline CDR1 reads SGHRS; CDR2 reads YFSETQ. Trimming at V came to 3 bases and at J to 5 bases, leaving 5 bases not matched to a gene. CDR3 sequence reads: CASSSQGAQTGELFF. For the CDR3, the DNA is TGCGCCAGCAGCTCACAGGGGGCGCAAACCGGGGAGCTGTTTTTT.

The CDR3 protein is CASSEDRGEGEFF. CDR3 nucleotide sequence: TGCGCCAGCAGTGAAGACAGGGGCGAGGGGGAGTTCTTC. This rearrangement joins TRBV10-1 to TRBJ2-1, with 8 bases that match TRBD1. Per the germline V gene, CDR1 is WNHNN and CDR2 is SYGVQD (reference sequence). The CDR3 runs 13 residues. J lost 14 bases, V lost 3 bases, and 9 bases had no gene match.

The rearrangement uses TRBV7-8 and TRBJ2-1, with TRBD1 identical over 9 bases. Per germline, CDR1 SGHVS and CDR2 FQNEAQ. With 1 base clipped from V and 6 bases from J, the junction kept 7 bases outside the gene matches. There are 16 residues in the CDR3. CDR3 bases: TGTGCCAGCAGCTTAGTGTCCGGGACAGGGTTCAATGAGCAGTTCTTC. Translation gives CASSLVSGTGFNEQFF. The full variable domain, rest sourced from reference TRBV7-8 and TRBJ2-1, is GAGVSQSPRYKVAKRGQDVALRCDPISGHVSLFWYQQALGQGPEFLTYFQNEAQLDKSGLPSDRFFAERPEGSVSTLKIQRTQQEDSAVYLCASSLVSGTGFNEQFFGPGTRLTVL.

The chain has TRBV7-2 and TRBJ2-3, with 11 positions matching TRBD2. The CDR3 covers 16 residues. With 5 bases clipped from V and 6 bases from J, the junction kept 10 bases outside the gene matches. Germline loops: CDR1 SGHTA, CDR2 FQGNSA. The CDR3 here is CASSLIAGGVGDTQYF. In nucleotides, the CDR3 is TGTGCCAGCAGCCTCATAGCGGGGGGGGTGGGTGATACGCAGTATTTT.

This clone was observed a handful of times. The CDR3 DNA follows: TGTGCCAGCAGTCGAGCAGGATCTATTTTTGAGACCCAGTACTTC. Protein: CASSRAGSIFETQYF. The rearrangement uses TRBV27 and TRBJ2-5; D not resolved. Per germline, CDR1 MNHEY and CDR2 SMNVEV (reference sequence). The CDR3 has 15 residues. Trimming shortened V by 5 bases and J by 5 bases, and 18 bases separated the two germline ends.

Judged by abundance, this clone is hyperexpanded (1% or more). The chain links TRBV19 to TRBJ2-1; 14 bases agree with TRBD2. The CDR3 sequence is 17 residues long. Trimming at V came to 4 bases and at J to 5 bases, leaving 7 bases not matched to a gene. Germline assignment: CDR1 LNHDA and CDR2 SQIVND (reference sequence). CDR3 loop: CASSRGTSGGGDNEQFF. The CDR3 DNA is TGTGCCAGTAGTAGAGGGACTAGCGGGGGTGGCGACAATGAGCAGTTCTTC.

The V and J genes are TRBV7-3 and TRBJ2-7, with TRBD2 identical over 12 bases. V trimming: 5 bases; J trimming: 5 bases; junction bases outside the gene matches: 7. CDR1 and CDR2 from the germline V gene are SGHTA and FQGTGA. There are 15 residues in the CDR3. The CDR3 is CASSPLAGGVDEQYF. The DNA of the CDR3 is TGTGCCAGCAGCCCTCTAGCGGGAGGGGTCGACGAGCAGTACTTC. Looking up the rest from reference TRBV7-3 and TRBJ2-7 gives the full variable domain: GAGVSQTPSNKVTEKGKYVELRCDPISGHTALYWYRQSLGQGPEFLIYFQGTGAADDSGLPNDRFFAVRPEGSVSTLKIQRTERGDSAVYLCASSPLAGGVDEQYFGPGTRLTVT.